Listed here are 32 T cell receptor beta chains from one sample, sequenced in a study of cytomegalovirus exposure and HLA in healthy donors. Use of 60 Vbeta and 13 Jbeta primers characterized the PCR. Libraries were prepared by immunoSEQ multiplex PCR; TCRdb keeps only in-frame clonotypes and omits some of them. The data show under 150,000 clones, approximately 9% seen once. The specimen sequenced was PBMCs. Receptors originate from a male donor in good health and CMV-seronegative.

The chain recombines TRBV7-9 with TRBJ1-3; TRBD1 is a possible D gene (6 bases). The CDR3 runs to 14 residues. V was cut by 5 bases and J by 0 bases, with 8 bases left in between. The germline V gene has CDR1 SEHNR and CDR2 FQNEAQ (reference sequence). The CDR3 DNA sequence: TGTGCCAGCAGCCACAGGGACTCTGGAAACACCATATATTTT. Its protein product is CASSHRDSGNTIYF.

In its sample, this clone was seen a few times. The V gene is TRBV10-3, the J gene TRBJ2-3; 15 nucleotides align to TRBD2. Germline loops: CDR1 ENHRY, CDR2 SYGVKD. This CDR3 contains 18 residues. Trimming took 5 bases from V and 6 from J; bases not matched to a gene: 12. The CDR3 protein is CAISPGGLAGGLRDTQYF. The CDR3 DNA follows: TGTGCCATCAGTCCGGGGGGACTAGCGGGAGGACTCCGGGATACGCAGTATTTT.

The chain is built from TRBV7-8 and TRBJ1-6, with 7 bases lining up with TRBD1. Germline V gene lookup returns CDR1 SGHVS and CDR2 FQNEAQ. This CDR3 is built from 14 residues. V was clipped by 6 bases and J by 5 bases; unmatched bases: 4. The CDR3 is CASRYRGDNSPLHF. CDR3 bases: TGTGCCAGCAGGTACAGGGGCGATAATTCACCCCTCCACTTT.

The chain is built from TRBV5-4 and TRBJ1-4, with D uncertain. CDR3 length: 16 residues. The germline V and J ends were trimmed by 0 bases and 5 bases, with 14 bases remaining between them. CDR1 SGHNT and CDR2 YYREEE come from the germline V gene (reference sequence). The CDR3 protein is CASSLDLGARNEKLFF. In DNA, the CDR3 is TGTGCCAGCAGCTTGGACCTGGGAGCCAGGAATGAAAAACTGTTTTTT.

This clone appeared a few times. J is TRBJ1-1 and V is TRBV7-2, with 7 bases matching TRBD1. Germline loops: CDR1 SGHTA, CDR2 FQGNSA. The CDR3 loop spans 13 amino acids. V was pared by 3 bases and J by 3 bases, with 1 base of the junction left unmatched. The CDR3 sequence is CASSFDRDTEAFF. The CDR3 DNA sequence: TGTGCCAGCAGCTTCGACAGGGACACTGAAGCTTTCTTT.

The chain recombines TRBV7-9 with TRBJ2-5; D might be TRBD1 (5 bases). This CDR3 region has 14 residues. The V gene's germline CDR1 is SEHNR and CDR2 FQNEAQ (reference sequence). V was clipped by 6 bases and J by 4 bases, with 15 bases between them. CDR3 DNA sequence: TGTGCCAGCAGTCTTGGACGGACAACAGAGACCCAGTACTTC. Its translation is CASSLGRTTETQYF.

In its sample, this clone was seen a few times. The chain links TRBV10-3 to TRBJ1-1; TRBD1 agrees at 8 bases. Germline-derived CDR1 and CDR2 are ENHRY and SYGVKD. J gave up 1 base and V 6 bases, and 4 bases lay outside the gene matches. This CDR3 spans 14 amino acids. The CDR3 protein is CAISRDRTNTEAFF. DNA for the CDR3: TGTGCCATCAGCCGGGACAGGACGAACACTGAAGCTTTCTTT.

This clone occurred a few times. At one boundary the junction diverges from the germline segment, which might be a read error. The rearrangement uses TRBV6-6 and TRBJ2-3; 7 bases line up with TRBD2. In germline, CDR1 is MNHNY, CDR2 SVGAGI (reference sequence). The CDR3 has 12 residues. The CDR3 here is CASSSLGGWAAF. In nucleotides, the CDR3 is TGTGCCAGCAGTTCCCTCGGGGGGTGGGCAGCATTT.

The DNA of the CDR3 is TGTGCCAGCAGCTTAGATTGGGGGGGACAGGGGGCTATCAACTCCTACGAGCAGTACTTC. Amino acid sequence: CASSLDWGGQGAINSYEQYF. This chain uses TRBV11-2 with TRBJ2-7, with 12 bases identical to TRBD1. Germline-derived CDR1 and CDR2 are SGHAT and FQNNGV. The CDR3 contains 20 residues. With 0 bases clipped from V and 0 bases from J, the junction kept 12 bases outside the gene matches. The whole variable domain, filled in from reference TRBV11-2 and TRBJ2-7, reads EAGVAQSPRYKIIEKRQSVAFWCNPISGHATLYWYQQILGQGPKLLIQFQNNGVVDDSQLPKDRFSAERLKGVDSTLKIQPAKLEDSAVYLCASSLDWGGQGAINSYEQYFGPGTRLTVT.

V usage is TRBV7-2 and J usage is TRBJ1-4; D gene ambiguous. Germline values: CDR1 SGHTA, CDR2 FQGNSA. The CDR3 runs to 15 residues. V lost 1 base and J lost 0, with 6 bases in between. The CDR3 DNA follows: TGTGCCAGCAGCTTAGACATCTCAACTAATGAAAAACTGTTTTTT. It encodes CASSLDISTNEKLFF.

This chain connects TRBV7-9 to TRBJ1-2, with 7 bases identical to TRBD1. After removal of 4 bases from V and 7 bases from J, the junction contained 15 bases not matched to a gene. The CDR3 consists of 16 residues. CDR1 and CDR2 from the germline V gene are SEHNR and FQNEAQ (reference sequence). The CDR3 DNA is TGTGCCAGCAGCTCCTCAGGGCAGGGGGGACGGGTTGGCTACACCTTC. Translated, it gives CASSSSGQGGRVGYTF.

The V and J genes are TRBV6-1 and TRBJ1-1; 10 positions agree with TRBD1. J was trimmed by 7 bases and V by 2 bases; bases with no gene match: 16. The germline CDR1 and CDR2 sequences are MNHNS and SASEGT. The CDR3 consists of 18 residues. The CDR3 region has the DNA TGTGCCAGCAGTGAAATGGGGACAGGGGTGGGATCAAAAGGTGAAGCTTTCTTT. Translating it yields CASSEMGTGVGSKGEAFF.

This clone was seen a handful of times. The V and J genes are TRBV5-1 and TRBJ2-5, with 7 bases lining up with TRBD2. Germline CDR1 is SGHRS and CDR2 is YFSETQ. The CDR3 spans 15 residues. V lost 1 base, J lost 2 bases, and 5 bases stayed unmatched. This chain's CDR3 is CASSLSGGTQETQYF. CDR3 DNA: TGCGCCAGCAGCTTGTCCGGGGGGACTCAAGAGACCCAGTACTTC. The whole variable domain, filled in from reference TRBV5-1 and TRBJ2-5, reads KAGVTQTPRYLIKTRGQQVTLSCSPISGHRSVSWYQQTPGQGLQFLFEYFSETQRNKGNFPGRFSGRQFSNSRSEMNVSTLELGDSALYLCASSLSGGTQETQYFGPGTRLLVL.

The chain links TRBV4-3 to TRBJ1-4; D may be TRBD1 (6 bases). Trimming left V 0 bases short and J 5 bases short, with 16 bases between. The CDR3 is made up of 17 amino acids. Per the germline V gene, CDR1 is LGHNA and CDR2 is YSLEER. In nucleotides, the CDR3 is TGCGCCAGCAGCCAAGATATCATCAGGGGATGGAATGAAAAACTGTTTTTT. It is translated as CASSQDIIRGWNEKLFF.

Of note for this clone: Other DNA variants within this sample encode the same CDR3. The chain employs TRBV5-1 and TRBJ2-5, with 14 nucleotides matching TRBD2. CDR3 size: 16 residues. The V and J ends lost 0 bases and 5 bases, in that order; junction bases with no gene match: 3. In germline, CDR1 is SGHRS, CDR2 YFSETQ. The CDR3 DNA is TGCGCCAGCAGCTTGGCCCGACTAGCGGGAGGGGAGACCCAGTACTTC. Protein product: CASSLARLAGGETQYF.

This clone was found a few times. The V call is TRBV6-6, the J call TRBJ1-5; TRBD1 aligns across 7 bases. V lost 4 bases, J lost 9 bases, and 3 bases stayed unmatched. CDR1 is MNHNY and CDR2 is SVGAGI in the germline V gene (reference sequence). The CDR3 runs 12 residues. DNA for the CDR3: TGTGCCAGCAGTTTCCACAGGGGGCCCCAGCATTTT. Encoded protein: CASSFHRGPQHF.

This clone appeared a few times. The V gene is TRBV19, the J gene TRBJ1-5; D perhaps matches TRBD1 (5 bases). This CDR3 comprises 12 residues. Germline CDR1 reads LNHDA; CDR2 reads SQIVND (reference sequence). Trimming left V 8 bases short and J 6 bases short, with 11 bases between. CDR3 amino acids: CASSQGSQPQHF. CDR3 in DNA: TGTGCCAGTTCTCAGGGAAGTCAGCCCCAGCATTTT.

CDR3 residues: CASTGETGELFF. The CDR3 DNA is TGTGCCAGCACAGGGGAAACCGGGGAGCTGTTTTTT. This chain links TRBV2 with TRBJ2-2, with TRBD1 as a possible D gene (6 bases). V lost 7 bases, J lost 5 bases, and 8 bases lay in between. The CDR3 length is 12 residues. The germline V gene has CDR1 SNHLY and CDR2 FYNNEI.

About this clone: Since the CDR3 does not end with the conserved phenylalanine or tryptophan, this likely comes from a read error. The chain links TRBV6-5 to TRBJ1-2, with 8 bases fitting TRBD1. This CDR3 is 14 amino acids long. Trimming cost V 2 bases and J 7 bases; bases outside gene matches: 6. Germline V gene lookup returns CDR1 MNHEY and CDR2 SVGAGI. The CDR3 DNA is TGTGCCAGCAGTTACCTGACAGGGGTGGCTGGCTACACCGTC. It translates to CASSYLTGVAGYTV.

This clone came up a few times. The rearrangement uses TRBV28 and TRBJ1-5; 10 bases agree with TRBD1. This CDR3 is 15 amino acids long. V dropped 3 bases and J dropped 5; count of bases not matched to a gene: 4. CDR1 is MDHEN, CDR2 SYDVKM, per germline. For the CDR3, the DNA is TGTGCCAGCAGTTTGTGGACAGGGGGAGATCAGCCCCAGCATTTT. Translating gives CASSLWTGGDQPQHF.

This clone appeared a few times. The chain combines TRBV15 with TRBJ1-2; 10 positions agree with TRBD1. Germline-derived CDR1 and CDR2 are LNHNV and YYDKDF (reference sequence). The CDR3 extends over 15 amino acids. Unmatched junction bases numbered 6, after V lost 1 base and J lost 7 bases. CDR3 in DNA: TGTGCCACCAGCAGAGGTCGGGACAGGGGTACTGGCTACACCTTC. Translated, it gives CATSRGRDRGTGYTF.

The CDR3 spells CASSPSGRAAGYTF. The CDR3 DNA sequence: TGCGCCAGCAGCCCCAGCGGGAGGGCCGCTGGCTACACCTTC. The genes are TRBV4-1 and TRBJ1-2; D gene ambiguous. V lost 4 bases and J lost 7, with 16 bases in between. The CDR3 has 14 amino acids. Germline-derived CDR1 and CDR2 are MGHRA and YSYEKL.

This clone has only a few counts. This CDR3 is also generated by other DNA sequences in the sample. The chain links TRBV4-1 to TRBJ2-7, with a weak D call TRBD2 (6 bases). CDR1 and CDR2 from the germline V gene are MGHRA and YSYEKL. CDR3 length: 15 residues. Trimming pared 4 bases from V and 1 base from J, leaving 14 bases between. CDR3 residues: CASSRGTGESYEQYF. DNA of the CDR3: TGCGCCAGCAGCCGGGGGACGGGAGAATCCTACGAGCAGTACTTC.

V and J are TRBV30 and TRBJ1-1; a weak D match, TRBD1 (5 bases). V was shortened by 2 bases and J by 4 bases, with 14 bases between the two germline ends. This CDR3 is 14 amino acids long. Looked up from germline, CDR1 is GTSNPN and CDR2 is SVGIG (reference sequence). CDR3 DNA: TGTGCCTGGAGTCAAATCTGGGGCGGCACTGAAGCTTTCTTT. It codes for CAWSQIWGGTEAFF.

The chain combines TRBV10-3 with TRBJ1-3; 9 nucleotides match TRBD1. The V and J ends lost 6 bases and 2 bases, in that order; junction bases with no gene match: 8. CDR1 and CDR2 (germline): ENHRY, SYGVKD. The CDR3 has 16 amino acids. CDR3 loop: CAISPDRGIAGNTIYF. CDR3 in DNA: TGTGCCATCAGCCCCGACAGGGGGATTGCTGGAAACACCATATATTTT.

V is TRBV6-4 and J is TRBJ1-6; 11 bases are a match to TRBD1. From germline, CDR1 is MRHNA and CDR2 SNTAGT. The trim removed 5 bases at V and 8 bases at J, leaving 5 bases unmatched. CDR3 length: 15 residues. CDR3 nucleotides: TGTGCCAGCAGTCGATCGGACAGGGGGCATTCACCCCTCCACTTT. Protein: CASSRSDRGHSPLHF.

This chain's CDR3 is CASSLAGLPPYNEQFF. The CDR3 DNA follows: TGTGCCAGCAGCTTAGCGGGACTACCTCCCTACAATGAGCAGTTCTTC. V is TRBV7-9 and J is TRBJ2-1, with 7 bases that match TRBD2. CDR1 and CDR2 from the germline V gene are SEHNR and FQNEAQ (reference sequence). V gave up 0 bases and J gave up 2 bases; unmatched junction bases: 4. This CDR3 is 16 amino acids long.

A few counts support this clone. The gene calls are TRBV30 and TRBJ2-4; possible D gene TRBD2, 8 bases. CDR1 is GTSNPN and CDR2 is SVGIG in the germline V gene (reference sequence). CDR3 length equals 13 residues. V lost 8 bases and J lost 1, with 12 bases in between. The CDR3 is CAREGAAKNIQYF. The DNA for the CDR3 is TGTGCCCGGGAGGGGGCTGCCAAAAACATTCAGTACTTC.

About this clone itself: Different DNA sequences within this sample yield the same CDR3. The J gene is TRBJ1-5, the V gene TRBV2; TRBD1 might be the D (5 bases). V was pared by 6 bases and J by 0 bases, with 12 bases between. CDR1 is SNHLY and CDR2 is FYNNEI in the germline V gene. This CDR3 has 15 residues. CDR3: CASRGQGPSNQPQHF. The DNA for the CDR3 is TGTGCCAGCAGGGGGCAGGGCCCTAGCAATCAGCCCCAGCATTTT. Drawing the rest from reference TRBV2 and TRBJ1-5, the complete variable domain is EPEVTQTPSHQVTQMGQEVILRCVPISNHLYFYWYRQILGQKVEFLVSFYNNEISEKSEIFDDQFSVERPDGSNFTLKIRSTKLEDSAMYFCASRGQGPSNQPQHFGDGTRLSIL.

The CDR3 DNA sequence: TGTGCCAGCAGCTTCGGGACAGGCGCCTACGAGCAGTACTTC. Its translation: CASSFGTGAYEQYF. The chain uses TRBV11-2 and TRBJ2-7; 8 bases match TRBD1. The CDR3 sequence is 14 residues long. The germline V gene has CDR1 SGHAT and CDR2 FQNNGV. The V gene end was trimmed by 3 bases and the J gene end by 2 bases; junction bases not matched to a gene: 3. Together with reference TRBV11-2 and TRBJ2-7, the CDR3 gives the full variable domain: EAGVAQSPRYKIIEKRQSVAFWCNPISGHATLYWYQQILGQGPKLLIQFQNNGVVDDSQLPKDRFSAERLKGVDSTLKIQPAKLEDSAVYLCASSFGTGAYEQYFGPGTRLTVT.

There are a few counts of this clone. V and J are TRBV25-1 and TRBJ2-1; 12 nucleotides agree with TRBD2. CDR1 is MGHDK and CDR2 is SYGVNS in the germline V gene. Trimming at V came to 3 bases and at J to 2 bases, leaving 8 bases not matched to a gene. The CDR3 runs to 18 residues. The CDR3 region is CASSDGLAGRRPYNEQFF. The CDR3 DNA reads TGTGCCAGCAGTGATGGACTAGCGGGAAGAAGGCCCTACAATGAGCAGTTCTTC.

This clone was counted between two and nine times. The chain uses TRBV19 and TRBJ2-2, with D tentatively TRBD1 (6 bases). CDR1 and CDR2 from the germline V gene are LNHDA and SQIVND (reference sequence). Trimming cost V 6 bases and J 4 bases, with 15 bases left between them. The length of the CDR3 is 15 residues. CDR3 protein: CASRARDTSTGELFF. For the CDR3, the DNA is TGTGCCAGTAGAGCCCGGGACACCTCCACCGGGGAGCTGTTTTTT.